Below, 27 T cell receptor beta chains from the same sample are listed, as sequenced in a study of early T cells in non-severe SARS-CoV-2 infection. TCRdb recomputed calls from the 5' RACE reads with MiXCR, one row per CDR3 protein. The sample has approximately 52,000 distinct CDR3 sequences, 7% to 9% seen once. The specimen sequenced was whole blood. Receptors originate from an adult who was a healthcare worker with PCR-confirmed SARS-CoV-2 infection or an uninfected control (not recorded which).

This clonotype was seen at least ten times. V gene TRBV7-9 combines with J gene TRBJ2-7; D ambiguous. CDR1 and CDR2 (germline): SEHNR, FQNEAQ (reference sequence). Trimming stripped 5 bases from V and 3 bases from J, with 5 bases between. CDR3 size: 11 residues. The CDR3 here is CASSENYEQYF. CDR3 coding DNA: TGTGCCAGCAGCGAGAACTACGAGCAGTACTTC.

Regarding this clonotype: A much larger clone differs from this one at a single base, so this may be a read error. CDR3 sequence (DNA): TGTGCCAGCTCACTGCAGGGGGATGAGCAGTTCTTC. It is translated as CASSLQGDEQFF. This rearrangement joins TRBV18 to TRBJ2-1; 7 nucleotides line up with TRBD1. The V and J ends lost 4 bases and 8 bases, in that order; junction bases with no gene match: 2. The germline CDR1 and CDR2 sequences are KGHSH and LQKENI. The CDR3 has 12 amino acids.

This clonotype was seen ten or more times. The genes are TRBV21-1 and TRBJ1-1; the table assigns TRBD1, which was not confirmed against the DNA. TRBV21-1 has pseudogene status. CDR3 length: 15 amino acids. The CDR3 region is CASSNGNRGNTEAFF. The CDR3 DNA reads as TGTGCCAGCAGCAACGGGAACAGGGGGAACACTGAAGCTTTCTTT.

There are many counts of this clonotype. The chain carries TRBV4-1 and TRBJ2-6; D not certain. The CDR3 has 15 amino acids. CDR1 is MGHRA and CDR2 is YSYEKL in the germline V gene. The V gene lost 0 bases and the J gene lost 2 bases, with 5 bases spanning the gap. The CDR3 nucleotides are TGCGCCAGCAGCCAAGAGCCCACTGGGGCCAACGTCCTGACTTTC. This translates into CASSQEPTGANVLTF.

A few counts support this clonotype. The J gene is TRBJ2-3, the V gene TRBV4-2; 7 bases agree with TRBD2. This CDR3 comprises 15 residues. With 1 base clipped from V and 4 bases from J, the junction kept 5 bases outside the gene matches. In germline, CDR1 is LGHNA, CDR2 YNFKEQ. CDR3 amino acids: CASSQVGRGADTQYF. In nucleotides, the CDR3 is TGTGCCAGCAGCCAAGTAGGGAGGGGCGCAGATACGCAGTATTTT.

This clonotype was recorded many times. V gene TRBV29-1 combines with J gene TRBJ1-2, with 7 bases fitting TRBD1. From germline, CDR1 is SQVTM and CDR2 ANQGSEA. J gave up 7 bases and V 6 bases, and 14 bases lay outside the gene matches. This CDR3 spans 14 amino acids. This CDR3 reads CSVASSGGSTGYTF. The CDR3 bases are TGCAGCGTCGCGTCTTCAGGGGGGTCAACTGGCTACACCTTC.

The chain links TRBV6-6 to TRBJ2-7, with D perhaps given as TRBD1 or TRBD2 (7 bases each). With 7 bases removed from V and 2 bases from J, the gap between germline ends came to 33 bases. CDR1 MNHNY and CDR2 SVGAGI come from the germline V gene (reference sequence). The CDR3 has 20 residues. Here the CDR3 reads CASTPRGNTVSEGGAYEQYF. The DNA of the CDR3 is TGTGCCAGCACCCCCAGGGGGAACACTGTTTCTGAGGGAGGGGCCTACGAGCAGTACTTC.

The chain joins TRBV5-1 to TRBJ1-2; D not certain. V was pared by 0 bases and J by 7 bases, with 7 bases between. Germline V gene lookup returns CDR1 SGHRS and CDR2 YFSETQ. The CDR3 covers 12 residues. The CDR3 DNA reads TGCGCCAGCAGCTTGGGACCCTCTGGCTACACCTTC. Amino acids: CASSLGPSGYTF.

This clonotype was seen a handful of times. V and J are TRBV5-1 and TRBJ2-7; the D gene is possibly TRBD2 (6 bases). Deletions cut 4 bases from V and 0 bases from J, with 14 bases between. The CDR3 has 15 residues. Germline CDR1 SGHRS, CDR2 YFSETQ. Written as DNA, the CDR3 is TGCGCCAGCAGCCTTGGAGGAGGGATCTCCTACGAGCAGTACTTC. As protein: CASSLGGGISYEQYF.

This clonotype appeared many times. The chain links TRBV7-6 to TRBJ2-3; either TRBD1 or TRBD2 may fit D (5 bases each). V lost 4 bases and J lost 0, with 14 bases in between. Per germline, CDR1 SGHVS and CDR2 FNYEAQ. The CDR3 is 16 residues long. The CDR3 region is CASSSGPAASTDTQYF. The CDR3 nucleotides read TGTGCCAGCAGCTCGGGACCAGCGGCTAGCACAGATACGCAGTATTTT.

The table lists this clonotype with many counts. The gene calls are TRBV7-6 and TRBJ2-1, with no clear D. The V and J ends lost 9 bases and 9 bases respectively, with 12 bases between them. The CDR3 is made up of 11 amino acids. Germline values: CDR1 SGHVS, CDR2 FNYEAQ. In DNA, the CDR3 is TGTGCCAGGGGTAGACTGCGTGAGCAGTTCTTC. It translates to CARGRLREQFF. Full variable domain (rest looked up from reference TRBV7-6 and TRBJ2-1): GAGVSQSPRYKVTKRGQDVALRCDPISGHVSLYWYRQALGQGPEFLTYFNYEAQQDKSGLPNDRFSAERPEGSISTLTIQRTEQRDSAMYRCARGRLREQFFGPGTRLTVL.

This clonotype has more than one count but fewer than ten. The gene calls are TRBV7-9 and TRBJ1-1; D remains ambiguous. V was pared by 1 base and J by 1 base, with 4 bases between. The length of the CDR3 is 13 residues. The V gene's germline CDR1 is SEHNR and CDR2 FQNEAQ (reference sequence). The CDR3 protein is CASSLVGNTEAFF. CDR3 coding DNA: TGTGCCAGCAGCTTAGTTGGGAACACTGAAGCTTTCTTT.

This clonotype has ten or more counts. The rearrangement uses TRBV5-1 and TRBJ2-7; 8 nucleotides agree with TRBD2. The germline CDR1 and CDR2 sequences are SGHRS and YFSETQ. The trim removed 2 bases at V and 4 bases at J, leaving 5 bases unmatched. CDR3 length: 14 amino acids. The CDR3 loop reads CASSLAGDSYEQYF. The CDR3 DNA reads TGCGCCAGCAGCTTAGCGGGAGATTCATACGAGCAGTACTTC.

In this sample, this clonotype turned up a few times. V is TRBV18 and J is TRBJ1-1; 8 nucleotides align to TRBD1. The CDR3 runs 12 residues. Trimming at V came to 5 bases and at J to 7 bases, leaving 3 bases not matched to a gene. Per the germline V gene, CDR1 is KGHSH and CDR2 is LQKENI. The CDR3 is CASSIGQGEAFF. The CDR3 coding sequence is TGTGCCAGCTCAATTGGACAGGGTGAAGCTTTCTTT.

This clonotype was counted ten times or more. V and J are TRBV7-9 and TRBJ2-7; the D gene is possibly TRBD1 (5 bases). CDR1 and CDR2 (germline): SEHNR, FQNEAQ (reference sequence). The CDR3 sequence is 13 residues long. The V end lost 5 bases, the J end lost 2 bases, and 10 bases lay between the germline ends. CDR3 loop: CASSIARAYEQYF. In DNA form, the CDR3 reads TGTGCCAGCAGCATCGCCAGGGCCTACGAGCAGTACTTC. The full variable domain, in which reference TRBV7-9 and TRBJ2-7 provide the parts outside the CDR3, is DTGVSQNPRHKITKRGQNVTFRCDPISEHNRLYWYRQTLGQGPEFLTYFQNEAQLEKSRLLSDRFSAERPKGSFSTLEIQRTEQGDSAMYLCASSIARAYEQYFGPGTRLTVT.

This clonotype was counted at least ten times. This CDR3 is CASSPSGAGNTGELFF. CDR3 in DNA: TGCGCCAGCAGCCCTTCAGGAGCGGGTAACACCGGGGAGCTGTTTTTT. This sequence joins TRBV5-1 and TRBJ2-2, with D tentatively TRBD2 (6 bases). With 4 bases removed from V and 2 bases from J, the gap between germline ends came to 15 bases. The CDR3 covers 16 residues. CDR1 SGHRS and CDR2 YFSETQ come from the germline V gene.

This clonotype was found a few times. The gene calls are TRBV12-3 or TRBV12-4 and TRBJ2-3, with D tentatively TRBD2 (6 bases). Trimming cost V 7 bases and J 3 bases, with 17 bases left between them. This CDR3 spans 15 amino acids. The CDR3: CASTRRGGVTDTQYF. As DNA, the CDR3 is TGTGCCAGCACCCGCCGGGGAGGTGTTACAGATACGCAGTATTTT.

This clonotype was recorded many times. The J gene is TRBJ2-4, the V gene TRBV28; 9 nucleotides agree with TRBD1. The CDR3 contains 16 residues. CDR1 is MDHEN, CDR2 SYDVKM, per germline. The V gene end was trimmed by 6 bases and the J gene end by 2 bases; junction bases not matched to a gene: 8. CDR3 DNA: TGTGCCAGCAGAGGAACAGGGGGCGCCTCCAAAAACATTCAGTACTTC. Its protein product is CASRGTGGASKNIQYF.

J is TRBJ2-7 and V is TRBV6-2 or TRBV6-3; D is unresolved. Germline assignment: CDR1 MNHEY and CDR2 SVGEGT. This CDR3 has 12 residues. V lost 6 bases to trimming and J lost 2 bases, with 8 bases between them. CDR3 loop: CASSPQAYEQYF. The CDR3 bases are TGTGCCAGCAGCCCGCAGGCCTACGAGCAGTACTTC.

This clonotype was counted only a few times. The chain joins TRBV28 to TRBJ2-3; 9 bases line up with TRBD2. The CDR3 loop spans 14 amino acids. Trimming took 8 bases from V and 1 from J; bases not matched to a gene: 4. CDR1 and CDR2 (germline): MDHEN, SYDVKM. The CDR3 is CASDRLAGTDTQYF. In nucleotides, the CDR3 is TGTGCCAGCGACCGACTAGCGGGCACAGATACGCAGTATTTT.

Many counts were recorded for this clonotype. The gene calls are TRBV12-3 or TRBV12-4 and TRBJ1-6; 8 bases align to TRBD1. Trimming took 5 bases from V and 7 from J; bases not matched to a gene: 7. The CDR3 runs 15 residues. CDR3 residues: CASSHGQGMNSPLHF. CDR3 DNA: TGTGCCAGCAGTCACGGACAGGGCATGAATTCACCCCTCCACTTT.

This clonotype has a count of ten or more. Here the CDR3 reads CASSLVGDFQPQHF. CDR3 bases: TGTGCCAGCAGTTTGGTAGGGGATTTCCAGCCCCAGCATTTT. The rearrangement uses TRBV27 and TRBJ1-5; D is perhaps TRBD1 (5 bases). Germline V gene data show CDR1 as MNHEY and CDR2 as SMNVEV (reference sequence). Trimming left V 3 bases short and J 7 bases short, with 13 bases between. The CDR3 spans 14 residues.

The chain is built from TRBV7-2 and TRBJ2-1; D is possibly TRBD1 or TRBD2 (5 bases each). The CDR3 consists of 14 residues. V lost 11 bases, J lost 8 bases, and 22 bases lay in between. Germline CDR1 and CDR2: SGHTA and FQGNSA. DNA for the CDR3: TGTGCCTCAAGAGGGTCCAGGGTAGGTGATGAGCAGTTCTTC. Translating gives CASRGSRVGDEQFF.

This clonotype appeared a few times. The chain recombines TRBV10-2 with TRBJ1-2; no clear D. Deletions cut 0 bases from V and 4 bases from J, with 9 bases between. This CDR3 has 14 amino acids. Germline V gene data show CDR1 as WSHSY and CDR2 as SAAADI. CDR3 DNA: TGCGCCAGCAGTGAGTCACGGCAGAGCTATGGCTACACCTTC. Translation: CASSESRQSYGYTF.

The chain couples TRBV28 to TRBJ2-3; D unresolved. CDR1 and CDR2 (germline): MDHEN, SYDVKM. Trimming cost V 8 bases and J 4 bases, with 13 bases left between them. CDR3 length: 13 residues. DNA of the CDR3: TGTGCCAGCCGTCTGGGGTCCTCAGATACGCAGTATTTT. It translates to CASRLGSSDTQYF.

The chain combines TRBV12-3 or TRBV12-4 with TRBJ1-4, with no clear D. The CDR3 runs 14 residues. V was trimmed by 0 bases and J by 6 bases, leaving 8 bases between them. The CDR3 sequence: CASSLAMGDEKLFF. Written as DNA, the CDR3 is TGTGCCAGCAGTTTAGCGATGGGTGATGAAAAACTGTTTTTT.

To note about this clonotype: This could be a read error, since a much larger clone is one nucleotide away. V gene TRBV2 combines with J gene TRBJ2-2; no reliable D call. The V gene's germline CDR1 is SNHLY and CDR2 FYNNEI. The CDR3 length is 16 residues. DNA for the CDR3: TGTGTCAGCTACTACGGACGGAGCGCGAACACCGGGGAGCTGTTTTTT. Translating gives CVSYYGRSANTGELFF. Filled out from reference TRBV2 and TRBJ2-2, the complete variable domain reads EPEVTQTPSHQVTQMGQEVILRCVPISNHLYFYWYRQILGQKVEFLVSFYNNEISEKSEIFDDQFSVERPDGSNFTLKIRSTKLEDSAMYFCVSYYGRSANTGELFFGEGSRLTVL.